Below, 25 T cell receptor beta chains from the same sample are listed, as sequenced in a study of regulatory dendritic cells for organ transplantation. Assay used: immunoSEQ multiplex PCR; TCRdb lists only in-frame clones, some missing. The sample contains under 40,000 clones, around nine tenths of which appear only once. The sample comprised naive CD8+ T cells from blood. Specified subset: CD45RA+ naive T cells. The receptors were gathered from a human donor in good health.

This rearrangement joins TRBV11-3 to TRBJ2-7; TRBD1 agrees at 9 bases. The trim removed 5 bases at V and 6 bases at J, leaving 8 bases unmatched. The length of the CDR3 is 14 residues. Germline CDR1 reads SGHNT; CDR2 reads YENEEA. The CDR3 sequence is CASSRTGEGLEQYF. The CDR3 DNA is TGTGCCAGCAGCCGGACAGGGGAAGGGCTCGAGCAGTACTTC.

The chain combines TRBV7-8 with TRBJ2-2; the D is unclear. The CDR3 contains 13 residues. Germline assignment: CDR1 SGHVS and CDR2 FQNEAQ. The V end lost 5 bases, the J end lost 6 bases, and 10 bases lay between the germline ends. This chain's CDR3 is CASSPIQAGELFF. In nucleotides, the CDR3 is TGTGCCAGCAGCCCTATCCAGGCCGGGGAGCTGTTTTTT.

This clone came up a few times. V is TRBV7-9 and J is TRBJ1-2; D is unresolved. V lost 5 bases, J lost 3 bases, and 13 bases lay in between. The CDR3 is 14 amino acids. CDR1 and CDR2 (germline): SEHNR, FQNEAQ (reference sequence). The CDR3 DNA reads TGTGCCAGCAGCCTAGGGCCCCCGCACTATGGCTACACCTTC. As protein: CASSLGPPHYGYTF.

The V gene is TRBV11-2, the J gene TRBJ1-1, with TRBD1 matching over 7 bases. The CDR3 runs 14 residues. Germline V lookup: CDR1 SGHAT, CDR2 FQNNGV. V dropped 6 bases and J dropped 5; count of bases not matched to a gene: 9. The DNA of the CDR3 is TGTGCCAGCAGACAAGGACAGGTGGGAACTGAAGCTTTCTTT. It codes for CASRQGQVGTEAFF. Drawing the rest from reference TRBV11-2 and TRBJ1-1, the complete variable domain is EAGVAQSPRYKIIEKRQSVAFWCNPISGHATLYWYQQILGQGPKLLIQFQNNGVVDDSQLPKDRFSAERLKGVDSTLKIQPAKLEDSAVYLCASRQGQVGTEAFFGQGTRLTVV.

CDR3 sequence (DNA): TGTGCCACCAGCAGAGAGGGGTGGGCGAGCTCCTACGAGCAGTACTTC. Its protein product is CATSREGWASSYEQYF. The chain carries TRBV15 and TRBJ2-7; D remains unclear. Trimming cost V 0 bases and J 0 bases, with 12 bases left between them. Germline assignment: CDR1 LNHNV and CDR2 YYDKDF (reference sequence). The CDR3 length is 16 residues. Full variable domain (remainder filled in from reference TRBV15 and TRBJ2-7): DAMVIQNPRYQVTQFGKPVTLSCSQTLNHNVMYWYQQKSSQAPKLLFHYYDKDFNNEADTPDNFQSRRPNTSFCFLDIRSPGLGDTAMYLCATSREGWASSYEQYFGPGTRLTVT.

This chain joins TRBV5-5 and TRBJ2-7; TRBD1 agrees at 8 bases. CDR3 length: 14 residues. Germline assignment: CDR1 SGHKS and CDR2 YYEKEE (reference sequence). V shed 0 bases, J shed 4 bases, and the junction held 3 bases outside the gene matches. The CDR3 region has the DNA TGTGCCAGCAGCTTGGACAGGGGGTATTACGAGCAGTACTTC. Protein product: CASSLDRGYYEQYF.

This clone was recorded a few times. The rearrangement uses TRBV9 and TRBJ2-3; TRBD2 matches at 10 bases. The germline gives CDR1 SGDLS, CDR2 YYNGEE. V trimming: 3 bases; J trimming: 4 bases; junction bases outside the gene matches: 2. CDR3 length: 14 residues. CDR3 amino acids: CASSASGGPDTQYF. As DNA, the CDR3 is TGTGCCAGCAGCGCTAGCGGGGGCCCAGATACGCAGTATTTT.

This sequence joins TRBV19 and TRBJ2-7, with 8 bases matching TRBD2. V lost 5 bases, J lost 2 bases, and 11 bases stayed unmatched. This CDR3 has 16 amino acids. The V gene's germline CDR1 is LNHDA and CDR2 SQIVND (reference sequence). The CDR3 nucleotides are TGTGCCAGTAGTCCAGCCGGGGGGGCAAATCCCTACGAGCAGTACTTC. The encoded protein is CASSPAGGANPYEQYF. The variable domain in full, with the rest retrieved from reference TRBV19 and TRBJ2-7, is DGGITQSPKYLFRKEGQNVTLSCEQNLNHDAMYWYRQDPGQGLRLIYYSQIVNDFQKGDIAEGYSVSREKKESFPLTVTSAQKNPTAFYLCASSPAGGANPYEQYFGPGTRLTVT.

The chain employs TRBV7-9 and TRBJ1-1, with D possibly TRBD1 on 5 matching bases. The CDR3 totals 12 residues. Germline-derived CDR1 and CDR2 are SEHNR and FQNEAQ (reference sequence). V was pared by 5 bases and J by 5 bases, with 9 bases between. The chain's CDR3 is CASSQGVTEAFF. The CDR3 DNA reads TGTGCCAGCAGCCAGGGAGTGACTGAAGCTTTCTTT. Full variable domain (remainder filled in from reference TRBV7-9 and TRBJ1-1): DTGVSQNPRHKITKRGQNVTFRCDPISEHNRLYWYRQTLGQGPEFLTYFQNEAQLEKSRLLSDRFSAERPKGSFSTLEIQRTEQGDSAMYLCASSQGVTEAFFGQGTRLTVV.

V is TRBV30 and J is TRBJ2-5; D may be TRBD1 (6 bases). The CDR3 runs 18 residues. V dropped 2 bases and J dropped 5 bases, with 27 bases sitting between them. Germline assignment: CDR1 GTSNPN and CDR2 SVGIG (reference sequence). CDR3 sequence (DNA): TGTGCCTGGAGTTCTACACTATCCACGACAGGTGTACTGGAGACCCAGTACTTC. Its protein product is CAWSSTLSTTGVLETQYF. Full variable domain (missing parts from reference TRBV30 and TRBJ2-5): SQTIHQWPATLVQPVGSPLSLECTVEGTSNPNLYWYRQAAGRGLQLLFYSVGIGQISSEVPQNLSASRPQDRQFILSSKKLLLSDSGFYLCAWSSTLSTTGVLETQYFGPGTRLLVL.

V usage is TRBV9 and J usage is TRBJ2-1; 13 bases fit TRBD2. Losses at the gene ends were 3 bases for V and 7 bases for J; bases not matched to a gene: 7. There are 16 residues in the CDR3. Germline CDR1 and CDR2: SGDLS and YYNGEE. The chain's CDR3 is CASSAKVLAGGNEQFF. The CDR3 nucleotides read TGTGCCAGCAGCGCCAAAGTACTAGCGGGAGGGAATGAGCAGTTCTTC.

The chain carries TRBV28 and TRBJ2-7; 9 positions agree with TRBD2. The J segment lost 4 bases and the V segment lost 5 bases, leaving 6 bases of the junction unmatched. The germline CDR1 and CDR2 sequences are MDHEN and SYDVKM. This CDR3 is built from 14 residues. In nucleotides, the CDR3 is TGTGCCAGCAGTAGCGGACTAGCGTGGTACGAGCAGTACTTC. It codes for CASSSGLAWYEQYF.

The V gene is TRBV9, the J gene TRBJ2-1; TRBD2 aligns across 8 bases. CDR3 length equals 16 residues. Germline V CDR1 and CDR2: SGDLS, YYNGEE. V was clipped by 2 bases and J by 6 bases; unmatched bases: 10. The CDR3 is CASSVGSGGSGNEQFF. The DNA for the CDR3 is TGTGCCAGCAGCGTTGGGAGCGGGGGATCTGGCAATGAGCAGTTCTTC.

The V call is TRBV27, the J call TRBJ2-6; D possibly matches TRBD1 or TRBD2 (6 bases each). Trimming cost V 3 bases and J 0 bases, with 12 bases left between them. The CDR3 contains 17 residues. Germline V gene lookup returns CDR1 MNHEY and CDR2 SMNVEV (reference sequence). CDR3 residues: CASSFMGGGSGANVLTF. Here the CDR3 DNA reads TGTGCCAGCAGTTTCATGGGGGGCGGCTCTGGGGCCAACGTCCTGACTTTC.

The V gene is TRBV28, the J gene TRBJ1-1; D is uncertain. V lost 5 bases and J 5 bases, leaving 12 bases between the germline ends. CDR1 and CDR2 from the germline V gene are MDHEN and SYDVKM. The CDR3 contains 13 residues. The CDR3 loop is CASSPQQRTEAFF. The CDR3 bases are TGTGCCAGCAGTCCCCAACAGAGGACTGAAGCTTTCTTT.

The rearrangement joins TRBV29-1 to TRBJ2-3; no firm D call. V lost 4 bases to trimming and J lost 2 bases, with 10 bases between them. CDR3 length: 13 amino acids. Germline lookup yields CDR1 SQVTM and CDR2 ANQGSEA. CDR3 loop: CSVVALTTDTQYF. CDR3 coding DNA: TGCAGCGTTGTCGCACTAACCACAGATACGCAGTATTTT.

The rearrangement joins TRBV4-2 to TRBJ2-7; 7 bases line up with TRBD2. The CDR3 totals 15 residues. Germline trimming cut 3 bases from V and 1 base from J; bases unmatched to any gene: 6. The V gene's germline CDR1 is LGHNA and CDR2 YNFKEQ. CDR3 nucleotides: TGTGCCAGCAGCCACGGGGGGTTAGGGTCCTACGAGCAGTACTTC. Translating it yields CASSHGGLGSYEQYF.

The CDR3 spells CASSQEDMNTEAFF. The CDR3 DNA is TGTGCCAGCAGCCAAGAAGACATGAACACTGAAGCTTTCTTT. The chain joins TRBV14 to TRBJ1-1; no clear D. Between the trimmed V and J ends, which lost 0 bases and 0 bases, there was a span of 5 bases. The CDR3 consists of 14 residues. Germline assignment: CDR1 SGHDN and CDR2 FVKESK.

V and J are TRBV10-3 and TRBJ1-1; TRBD1 agrees at 7 bases. The CDR3 has 12 residues. CDR1 and CDR2 (germline): ENHRY, SYGVKD. Trimming cost V 9 bases and J 3 bases; bases outside gene matches: 4. CDR3 in amino acids: CAIGTEYTEAFF. CDR3 bases: TGTGCCATAGGGACAGAGTACACTGAAGCTTTCTTT.

The V call is TRBV6-6, the J call TRBJ2-5; 7 nucleotides align to TRBD1. CDR1 is MNHNY, CDR2 SVGAGI, per germline (reference sequence). CDR3 size: 14 residues. V was pared by 4 bases and J by 0 bases, with 2 bases of the junction left unmatched. The CDR3: CASSSGTDQETQYF. CDR3 nucleotide sequence: TGTGCCAGCAGTTCCGGGACAGACCAAGAGACCCAGTACTTC.

This clone has just one count. The chain uses TRBV15 and TRBJ1-3, with D perhaps TRBD1 (6 bases). V dropped 8 bases and J dropped 0 bases, with 11 bases sitting between them. The CDR3 runs to 14 residues. Germline CDR1 LNHNV, CDR2 YYDKDF (reference sequence). The CDR3 DNA reads TGTGCCACCCGGGGGCCCAGCTCTGGAAACACCATATATTTT. Amino acid sequence: CATRGPSSGNTIYF.

The chain recombines TRBV7-9 with TRBJ1-6, with D possibly matching TRBD1 (5 bases). The V end was cut by 5 bases, the J end by 7 bases, with 21 bases between. The CDR3 spans 17 residues. Germline V CDR1 and CDR2: SEHNR, FQNEAQ (reference sequence). The CDR3 sequence: CASSPKPQGTFNSPLHF. The CDR3 bases are TGTGCCAGCAGCCCGAAGCCCCAGGGAACCTTCAATTCACCCCTCCACTTT.

The V and J genes are TRBV27 and TRBJ2-3; the D call may be TRBD1 or TRBD2 (5 bases each). V lost 3 bases and J 4 bases, leaving 23 bases between the germline ends. Germline loops: CDR1 MNHEY, CDR2 SMNVEV (reference sequence). The CDR3 contains 18 residues. CDR3 sequence (DNA): TGTGCCAGCAGTTTTCAGGGACCGCGAGAGAACATGCCAGATACGCAGTATTTT. Protein product: CASSFQGPRENMPDTQYF.

This clone has just one count. The CDR3 here is CASSPGGGSGNTIYF. The CDR3 bases are TGTGCCAGCAGCCCAGGGGGAGGGTCTGGAAACACCATATATTTT. The chain links TRBV7-8 to TRBJ1-3, with 7 bases matching TRBD1. Germline assignment: CDR1 SGHVS and CDR2 FQNEAQ. V was pared by 5 bases and J by 1 base, with 5 bases of the junction left unmatched. This CDR3 is built from 15 residues.

This CDR3 is CASPQGLSNQPQHF. CDR3 DNA sequence: TGTGCCAGCCCCCAGGGGCTTAGCAATCAGCCCCAGCATTTT. The rearrangement links TRBV7-8 to TRBJ1-5, with D possibly being TRBD1 (6 bases). V lost 8 bases and J 0 bases, leaving 11 bases between the germline ends. This CDR3 spans 14 amino acids. Per germline, CDR1 SGHVS and CDR2 FQNEAQ.